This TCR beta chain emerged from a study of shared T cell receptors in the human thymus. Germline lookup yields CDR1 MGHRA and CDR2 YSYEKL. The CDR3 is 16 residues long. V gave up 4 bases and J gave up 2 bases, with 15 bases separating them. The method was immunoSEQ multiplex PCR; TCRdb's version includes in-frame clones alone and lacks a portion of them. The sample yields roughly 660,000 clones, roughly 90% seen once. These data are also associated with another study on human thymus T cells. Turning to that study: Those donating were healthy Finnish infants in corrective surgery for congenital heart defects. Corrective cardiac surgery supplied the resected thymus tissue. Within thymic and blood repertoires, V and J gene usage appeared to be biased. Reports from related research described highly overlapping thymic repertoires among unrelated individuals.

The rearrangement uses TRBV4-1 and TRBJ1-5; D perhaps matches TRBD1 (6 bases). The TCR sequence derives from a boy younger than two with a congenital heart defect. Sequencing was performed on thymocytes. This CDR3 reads CASSRGTGLGNQPQHF. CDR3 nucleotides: TGCGCCAGCAGCCGGGGAACAGGGTTGGGCAATCAGCCCCAGCATTTT.